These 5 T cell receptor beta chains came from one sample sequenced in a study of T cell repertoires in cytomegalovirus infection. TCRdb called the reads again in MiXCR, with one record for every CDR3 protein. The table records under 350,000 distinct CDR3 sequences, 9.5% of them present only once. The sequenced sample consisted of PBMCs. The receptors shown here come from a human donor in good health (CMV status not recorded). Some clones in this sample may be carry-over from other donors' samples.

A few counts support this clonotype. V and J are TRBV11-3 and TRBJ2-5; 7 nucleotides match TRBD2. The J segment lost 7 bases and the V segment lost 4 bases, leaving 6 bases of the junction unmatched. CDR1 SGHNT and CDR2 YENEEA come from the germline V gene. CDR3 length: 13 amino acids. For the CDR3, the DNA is TGTGCCAGCAGCTACGGGACTATGGGGACCCAGTACTTC. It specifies CASSYGTMGTQYF.

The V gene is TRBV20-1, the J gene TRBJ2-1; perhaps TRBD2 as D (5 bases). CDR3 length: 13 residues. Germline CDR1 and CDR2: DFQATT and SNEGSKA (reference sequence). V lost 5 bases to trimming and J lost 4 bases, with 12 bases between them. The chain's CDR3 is CSASAREYNEQFF. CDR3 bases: TGCAGTGCTTCCGCGAGGGAGTACAATGAGCAGTTCTTC.

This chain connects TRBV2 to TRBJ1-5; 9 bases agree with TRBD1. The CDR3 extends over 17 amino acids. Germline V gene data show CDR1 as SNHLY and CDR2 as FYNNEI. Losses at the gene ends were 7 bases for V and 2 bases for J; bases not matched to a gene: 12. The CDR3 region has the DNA TGTGCCAGCAACACCGGGACAGGGTTCTTGGGCAATCAGCCCCAGCATTTT. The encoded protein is CASNTGTGFLGNQPQHF.

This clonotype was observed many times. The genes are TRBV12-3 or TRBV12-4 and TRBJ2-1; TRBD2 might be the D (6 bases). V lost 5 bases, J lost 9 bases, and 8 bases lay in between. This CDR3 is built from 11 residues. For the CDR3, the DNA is TGTGCCAGCAGTGCGGGATCTGAGCAGTTCTTC. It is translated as CASSAGSEQFF.

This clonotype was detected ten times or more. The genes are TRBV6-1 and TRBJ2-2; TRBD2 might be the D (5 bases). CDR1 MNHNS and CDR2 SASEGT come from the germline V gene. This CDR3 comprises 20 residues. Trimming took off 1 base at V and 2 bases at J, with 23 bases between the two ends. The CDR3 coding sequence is TGTGCCAGCAGTGAAGTGACCCAGGTAGAGGGCCCTGATAACACCGGGGAGCTGTTTTTT. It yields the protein CASSEVTQVEGPDNTGELFF.